A single sample is the source of the 12 T cell receptor beta chains below, sequenced in a study of shared clonotypes between healthy human individuals. Produced via immunoSEQ multiplex PCR; TCRdb's table is partial and in-frame only. This sample yields 2 million to 2.5 million clones, of which approximately 93% are seen a single time; approximately 0.4% belongs to the top ten. Sequencing used naive CD4+ T cells from PBMCs. Stated subset: CD45RA+ positively selected. These receptors were collected from a man younger than 30 in good health. Some clones in this sample may be carry-over from other donors' samples.

V usage is TRBV7-2 and J usage is TRBJ2-7; 10 bases match TRBD1. The V and J ends lost 5 bases and 2 bases, in that order; junction bases with no gene match: 6. From germline, CDR1 is SGHTA and CDR2 FQGNSA. This CDR3 has 15 residues. The CDR3 DNA reads as TGTGCCAGCAGCCCGACAGGGGGCTCCGCCTACGAGCAGTACTTC. Translating it yields CASSPTGGSAYEQYF. The variable domain in full, completed from reference TRBV7-2 and TRBJ2-7, reads GAGVSQSPSNKVTEKGKDVELRCDPISGHTALYWYRQSLGQGLEFLIYFQGNSAPDKSGLPSDRFSAERTGGSVSTLTIQRTQQEDSAVYLCASSPTGGSAYEQYFGPGTRLTVT.

A single count supports this clone. The chain carries TRBV7-2 and TRBJ1-2; D ambiguous. Germline-derived CDR1 and CDR2 are SGHTA and FQGNSA. The CDR3 loop spans 13 amino acids. With 6 bases removed from V and 4 bases from J, the gap between germline ends came to 12 bases. The CDR3 protein is CASRTGLAYGYTF. The CDR3 nucleotides are TGTGCCAGCAGGACCGGCCTGGCCTATGGCTACACCTTC. The complete variable domain, with remaining parts taken from reference TRBV7-2 and TRBJ1-2, reads GAGVSQSPSNKVTEKGKDVELRCDPISGHTALYWYRQSLGQGLEFLIYFQGNSAPDKSGLPSDRFSAERTGGSVSTLTIQRTQQEDSAVYLCASRTGLAYGYTFGSGTRLTVV.

The chain recombines TRBV4-2 with TRBJ2-3; D tentatively fits TRBD1 or TRBD2 (6 bases each). The CDR3 loop spans 16 amino acids. V lost 0 bases and J 3 bases, leaving 13 bases between the germline ends. From germline, CDR1 is LGHNA and CDR2 YNFKEQ. The CDR3 sequence: CASSQETAGQTDTQYF. The CDR3 region has the DNA TGTGCCAGCAGCCAAGAAACGGCGGGACAAACAGATACGCAGTATTTT.

In this sample, this clone turned up a few times. The junction does not match germline at one end; this may be a read error. The V call is TRBV5-5, the J call TRBJ2-3; D is possibly TRBD1 or TRBD2 (5 bases each). Germline lookup yields CDR1 SGHKS and CDR2 YYEKEE (reference sequence). CDR3 size: 15 residues. This CDR3 reads CASTLMGVGPDTQYF. Here the CDR3 DNA reads TGTGCCAGCACCTTGATGGGGGTAGGCCCAGATACGCAGTATTTT.

This chain joins TRBV7-9 and TRBJ1-3; D is possibly TRBD1 (6 bases). The CDR3 spans 15 residues. Per the germline V gene, CDR1 is SEHNR and CDR2 is FQNEAQ (reference sequence). Trimming cost V 2 bases and J 4 bases, with 12 bases left between them. In DNA form, the CDR3 reads TGTGCCAGCAGCTTACCCGGGACACCCGGAAACACCATATATTTT. The encoded protein is CASSLPGTPGNTIYF.

CDR3 DNA sequence: TGCGCCAGCCTCTCTTTAGCGGGAGGGCCCATAGATACGCAGTATTTT. This translates into CASLSLAGGPIDTQYF. The V call is TRBV10-2, the J call TRBJ2-3; 11 positions match TRBD2. V shed 8 bases, J shed 5 bases, and the junction held 12 bases outside the gene matches. The CDR3 runs to 16 residues. In germline, CDR1 is WSHSY, CDR2 SAAADI.

For the CDR3, the DNA is TGCGCCAGCAGCCCAGGGGACCGCGGGGGCGAGCAGTACTTC. Protein: CASSPGDRGGEQYF. The V gene is TRBV5-1, the J gene TRBJ2-7, with D maybe TRBD2 (7 bases). V gave up 4 bases and J gave up 6 bases, with 17 bases separating them. Germline V gives CDR1 SGHRS, CDR2 YFSETQ. This CDR3 is built from 14 residues.

About this clone: The same CDR3 can be traced to other DNA sequences in this sample. The chain has TRBV5-1 and TRBJ2-7, with 9 nucleotides matching TRBD1. Unmatched junction bases numbered 5, after V lost 4 bases and J lost 3 bases. The CDR3 spans 14 residues. Germline CDR1 is SGHRS and CDR2 is YFSETQ. The CDR3 region is CASSRGQGNYEQYF. In DNA form, the CDR3 reads TGCGCCAGCAGCCGAGGACAGGGGAACTACGAGCAGTACTTC.

The chain is built from TRBV11-2 and TRBJ1-2, with TRBD1 matching 10 bases. V shed 5 bases, J shed 7 bases, and the junction held 4 bases outside the gene matches. This CDR3 region has 13 residues. Germline CDR1 reads SGHAT; CDR2 reads FQNNGV. The CDR3 sequence is CASSTTGGLGYTF. CDR3 DNA: TGTGCCAGCAGCACGACAGGGGGCCTTGGCTACACCTTC.

J is TRBJ2-3 and V is TRBV9, with a weak D call TRBD2 (5 bases). Trimming took 2 bases from V and 3 from J, leaving 10 bases between them. The V gene's germline CDR1 is SGDLS and CDR2 YYNGEE. The CDR3 consists of 14 residues. CDR3 protein: CASSVVRETDTQYF. The CDR3, as DNA: TGTGCCAGCAGCGTGGTTAGGGAGACAGATACGCAGTATTTT.

The table lists this clone with a few counts. The chain carries TRBV27 and TRBJ1-4; weak D call: TRBD1 (6 bases). V gave up 5 bases and J gave up 5 bases, with 21 bases separating them. The CDR3 totals 17 residues. CDR1 and CDR2 (germline): MNHEY, SMNVEV (reference sequence). The CDR3 loop is CASSKRVGGAVNEKLFF. In nucleotides, the CDR3 is TGTGCCAGCAGTAAAAGGGTCGGGGGCGCGGTGAATGAAAAACTGTTTTTT. Full variable domain (missing parts from reference TRBV27 and TRBJ1-4): EAQVTQNPRYLITVTGKKLTVTCSQNMNHEYMSWYRQDPGLGLRQIYYSMNVEVTDKGDVPEGYKVSRKEKRNFPLILESPSPNQTSLYFCASSKRVGGAVNEKLFFGSGTQLSVL.

The rearrangement joins TRBV15 to TRBJ1-1; TRBD1 might be the D (5 bases). The CDR3 has 15 amino acids. The V end lost 5 bases, the J end lost 6 bases, and 19 bases lay between the germline ends. The germline gives CDR1 LNHNV, CDR2 YYDKDF (reference sequence). This chain's CDR3 is CATSGGAGPWAEAFF. For the CDR3, the DNA is TGTGCCACCAGCGGGGGAGCGGGACCTTGGGCTGAAGCTTTCTTT.